This is a list of T cell receptor beta chains from one sample in a study of radiation and T cells in renal cell carcinoma. TCRdb's table, derived via immunoSEQ multiplex PCR, lists solely in-frame clones and lacks some. The table shows fewer than 200,000 clones, with about 87% occurring only once. Sequencing was performed on blood, taken from a patient whose treatment included radiotherapy and nephrectomy. These receptor sequences come from a woman in her 50s with renal cell carcinoma. The CDR3 runs from the conserved cysteine through the conserved F or W. A D gene is named only where the DNA matches it firmly. Where a row states a size, it is once, few, many or the class of an expanded clone; other rows omit it.

J,D,V,size,DNA,CDR3
TRBJ1-3,-,TRBV7-6,-,TGTGCCAGCAGCTTAGTTGTCTCCAGGGACCCTGGAAACACCATATATTTT,CASSLVVSRDPGNTIYF
TRBJ2-3,TRBD2,TRBV7-9,-,TGTGCCACCGGACTTTTTAACGGGGGGGGCACAGATACGCAGTATTTT,CATGLFNGGGTDTQYF
TRBJ2-7,TRBD1,TRBV6-4,-,TGTGCCAGCACCTACGGACAGGGCAAGTTCTACGAGCAGTACTTC,CASTYGQGKFYEQYF
TRBJ1-1,TRBD1,TRBV4-2,-,TGTGCCAGCAGCCAACCTTATGAGGGACAGATAAACACTGAAGCTTTCTTT,CASSQPYEGQINTEAFF
TRBJ1-4,TRBD1,TRBV15,-,TGTGCCACCAGCAGAGTGGACAGGCCCAATGAAAAACTGTTTTTT,CATSRVDRPNEKLFF
TRBJ1-6,-,TRBV6-1,few,TGTGCCAGCAGTGAAGCGCTGGGACATCTCTTAGGCCTCCACTTT,CASSEALGHLLGLHF
TRBJ1-2,-,TRBV7-9,once,TGTGCCAGCACCAAAGGGGATCGTCGTAACTATGGCTACACCTTC,CASTKGDRRNYGYTF
TRBJ1-1,-,TRBV7-2,-,TGTGCCAGCAGCTCGGGTAGAAGGACGGGAAACGCTGAAGCTTTCTTT,CASSSGRRTGNAEAFF
TRBJ1-2,-,TRBV30,-,TGTGCCTGGAGGATCCGGGGGATTAATGGCTACACCTTC,CAWRIRGINGYTF
TRBJ2-7,-,TRBV7-3,-,TGTGCCAGGAAAGCCGAGAGCTCCTACGAGCAGTACTTC,CARKAESSYEQYF
TRBJ2-3,-,TRBV6-5,few,TGTGCCAGCAGGGGAGAGGGACTCACAGATACGCAGTATTTT,CASRGEGLTDTQYF
TRBJ1-4,-,TRBV6-5,once,TGTGCCAGCAGTCCGACAGGACCTCCTGAAAAACTGTTTTTT,CASSPTGPPEKLFF
TRBJ1-5,TRBD1,TRBV6-1,-,TGTGCCAGCAGTGAAGTACAGGGGTATCAGCCCCAGCATTTT,CASSEVQGYQPQHF
TRBJ2-1,-,TRBV10-2,-,TGCGCCAGCAGTGAGTTGTACAATGAGCAGTTCTTC,CASSELYNEQFF
TRBJ1-3,-,TRBV6-5,-,TGTGCCAGCAGACCCCCAGGGTTAACTGGAAACACCATATATTTT,CASRPPGLTGNTIYF
TRBJ1-3,-,TRBV15,-,TGTGCCACCAGCGGATTAGACAGGAACGCCGGCACCATATATTTT,CATSGLDRNAGTIYF
TRBJ1-6,TRBD1,TRBV30,-,TGTGCCTGGAGTACGACGCCACAGGGGGTTTCACCCCTCCACTTT,CAWSTTPQGVSPLHF
TRBJ1-2,-,TRBV5-8,-,TGTGCCAGCAGTAGCAGGAGATATGGCTACACCTTC,CASSSRRYGYTF
TRBJ2-2,-,TRBV14,-,TGTGCCAGCAGCCAAGATCTCGGGAGACCGAACACCGGGGAGCTGTTTTTT,CASSQDLGRPNTGELFF
TRBJ1-1,-,TRBV10-3,once,TGTGCCATCAGTGGGAGAGCATTGAACACTGAAGCTTTCTTT,CAISGRALNTEAFF